This T cell receptor (beta chain) was profiled in a study of identical twins. From the 5' RACE reads, TCRdb called clonotypes with MiXCR, one entry per CDR3 protein. Seen here are under 300,000 distinct CDR3 sequences, 6.5% to 8% observed once, and the top ten hold about 14%. The CDR3 consists of 16 residues. V gave up 0 bases and J gave up 4 bases, with 15 bases separating them. Germline V CDR1 and CDR2: SNHLY, FYNNEI. These data were also reused for a study on T cells expressing NK-cell markers.

V and J are TRBV2 and TRBJ1-2; D may be TRBD1 (5 bases). Material for sequencing was CD8+ T cells sorted from blood. This TCR came from a young woman in good health. Here the CDR3 DNA reads TGTGCCAGCAGTGAAGCGGGGGGGTCGCTTGGCTATGGCTACACCTTC. It codes for CASSEAGGSLGYGYTF. Full variable domain (rest looked up from reference TRBV2 and TRBJ1-2): EPEVTQTPSHQVTQMGQEVILRCVPISNHLYFYWYRQILGQKVEFLVSFYNNEISEKSEIFDDQFSVERPDGSNFTLKIRSTKLEDSAMYFCASSEAGGSLGYGYTFGSGTRLTVV.